The rows below give T cell receptor beta chains drawn from one sample of a study of shared clonotypes between healthy human individuals. Produced via immunoSEQ multiplex PCR; TCRdb's table is partial and in-frame only. The table lists hundreds of thousands of clones, approximately 79% of them singletons. Sequenced material: memory CD4+ T cells sorted from blood. The receptors were gathered from a man aged 25-40 years in good health. Each CDR3 is given with its conserved first and last residue. The D gene is left open where the match is weak. Rows give clone size only sometimes, using once, few, many, or a class for an expanded clone.

abundance | j_gene | d_gene | v_gene | CDR3aa | CDR3nt
few | TRBJ1-6 | . | TRBV11-2 | CASSLRPGGSYNSPLHF | TGTGCCAGCAGCTTACGGCCCGGGGGCTCCTATAATTCACCCCTCCACTTT
once | TRBJ2-2 | . | TRBV5-1 | CASRIQANTGELFF | TGCGCCAGCAGAATACAAGCGAACACCGGGGAGCTGTTTTTT
. | TRBJ2-2 | . | TRBV6-5 | CASSTTPGELFF | TGTGCCAGCAGTACTACTCCCGGGGAGCTGTTTTTT
. | TRBJ2-5 | TRBD2 | TRBV5-1 | CASISSGEGSETQYF | TGCGCCAGCATTTCAAGCGGGGAGGGATCAGAGACCCAGTACTTC
. | TRBJ2-1 | TRBD2 | TRBV7-8 | CASSLSWREGGNEQFF | TGTGCCAGCAGCTTAAGTTGGCGGGAGGGAGGCAATGAGCAGTTCTTC
. | TRBJ2-7 | TRBD2 | TRBV18 | CASSPGAGGRSSEQYF | TGTGCCAGCTCACCGGGGGCGGGAGGTCGTTCGAGTGAGCAGTACTTC
. | TRBJ2-2 | . | TRBV4-1 | CASSRPLMRTLIGDGELFF | TGCGCCAGCAGCCGACCTCTGATGAGGACCCTCATTGGGGACGGGGAGCTGTTTTTT
. | TRBJ2-7 | . | TRBV5-1 | CASSLVSNEQYF | TGCGCCAGCAGCTTGGTTAGCAACGAGCAGTACTTC
. | TRBJ1-2 | . | TRBV29-1 | CSVDLPSLGYTF | TGCAGCGTTGACCTCCCTTCCCTTGGCTACACCTTC
. | TRBJ1-1 | . | TRBV7-9 | CASSLAGQGYEAFF | TGTGCCAGCAGCTTAGCAGGGCAGGGGTACGAAGCTTTCTTT
. | TRBJ2-3 | . | TRBV7-7 | CASSPSEPHTDTQYF | TGTGCCAGCAGCCCCTCCGAACCTCACACAGATACGCAGTATTTT
. | TRBJ2-5 | TRBD2 | TRBV6-1 | CASSGLANIQETQYF | TGTGCCAGCAGCGGACTAGCGAATATCCAAGAGACCCAGTACTTC
. | TRBJ2-2 | TRBD1 | TRBV5-6 | CASSIDRGLRGGELFF | TGTGCCAGCAGCATAGACAGGGGGCTCCGTGGCGGGGAGCTGTTTTTT
. | TRBJ2-3 | . | TRBV7-6 | CASSLATGTLRAQYF | TGTGCCAGCAGCTTAGCGACCGGGACTCTTCGAGCGCAGTATTTT
. | TRBJ1-1 | . | TRBV19 | CASSSFPGGTEAFF | TGTGCCAGTAGTAGCTTCCCGGGGGGCACTGAAGCTTTCTTT
. | TRBJ2-1 | . | TRBV6-1 | CASSDSGRTYNEQFF | TGTGCCAGCAGTGACTCCGGGAGAACCTACAATGAGCAGTTCTTC
. | TRBJ1-4 | . | TRBV5-1 | CASSLRDTNEKLFF | TGCGCCAGCAGCTTGAGGGACACGAATGAAAAACTGTTTTTT
. | TRBJ2-3 | . | TRBV29-1 | CSAGLASDTQYF | TGCAGCGCCGGGCTAGCGTCAGATACGCAGTATTTT
. | TRBJ2-5 | . | TRBV29-1 | CSVDIGSVKETQYF | TGCAGCGTTGATATTGGGTCAGTAAAAGAGACCCAGTACTTC
. | TRBJ2-1 | TRBD2 | TRBV4-1 | CASSHLLAGVGSEQFF | TGCGCCAGCAGCCACTTACTAGCGGGAGTTGGGTCTGAGCAGTTCTTC
. | TRBJ1-4 | . | TRBV10-3 | CAISESTFLGKELFF | TGTGCCATCAGTGAGTCGACATTTTTGGGAAAAGAACTGTTTTTT
. | TRBJ1-2 | . | TRBV28 | CATSTGIGYTF | TGTGCCACCAGTACAGGGATCGGCTACACCTTC
few | TRBJ1-2 | . | TRBV5-1 | CASSLAGHNYGYTF | TGCGCCAGCAGCTTGGCCGGACATAACTATGGCTACACCTTC
. | TRBJ2-7 | TRBD2 | TRBV19 | CASSMPGLAVYEQYF | TGTGCCAGTAGTATGCCGGGACTAGCGGTATACGAGCAGTACTTC
. | TRBJ1-2 | . | TRBV7-8 | CASSLDGQHYGYTF | TGTGCCAGCAGCTTAGATGGTCAGCACTATGGCTACACCTTC
. | TRBJ1-1 | . | TRBV2 | CASSTQAWDTEAFF | TGTGCCAGCAGTACCCAGGCCTGGGACACTGAAGCTTTCTTT
. | TRBJ2-1 | TRBD2 | TRBV19 | CASSISGSRYNEQFF | TGTGCCAGTAGTATAAGCGGGAGTAGGTACAATGAGCAGTTCTTC